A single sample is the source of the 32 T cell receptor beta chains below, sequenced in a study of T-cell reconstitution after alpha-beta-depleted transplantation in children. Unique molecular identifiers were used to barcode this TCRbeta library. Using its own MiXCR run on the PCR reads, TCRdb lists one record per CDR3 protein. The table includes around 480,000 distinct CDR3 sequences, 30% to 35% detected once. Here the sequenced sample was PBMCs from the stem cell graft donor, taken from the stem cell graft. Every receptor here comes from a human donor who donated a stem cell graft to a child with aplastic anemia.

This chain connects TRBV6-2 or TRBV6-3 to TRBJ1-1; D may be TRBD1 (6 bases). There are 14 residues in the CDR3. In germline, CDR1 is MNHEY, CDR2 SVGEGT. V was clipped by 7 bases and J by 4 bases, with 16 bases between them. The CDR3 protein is CASTMGAGGTEAFF. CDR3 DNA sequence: TGTGCCAGCACGATGGGGGCCGGGGGCACTGAAGCTTTCTTT.

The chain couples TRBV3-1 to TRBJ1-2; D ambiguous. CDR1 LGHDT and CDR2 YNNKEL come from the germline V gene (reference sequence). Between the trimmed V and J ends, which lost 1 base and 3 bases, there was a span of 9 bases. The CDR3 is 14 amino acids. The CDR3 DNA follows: TGTGCCAGCAGCCAAGGTCGGGGTGACTATGGCTACACCTTC. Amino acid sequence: CASSQGRGDYGYTF.

CDR3 nucleotides: TGCAGCGTTGAAGGACTAGCGGGAGTGTTCGATGAGCAGTTCTTC. Translating gives CSVEGLAGVFDEQFF. The chain has TRBV29-1 and TRBJ2-1, with 12 bases identical to TRBD2. With V trimmed by 1 base and J by 8 bases, 6 bases remained unmatched. Germline CDR1 is SQVTM and CDR2 is ANQGSEA. The CDR3 consists of 15 residues.

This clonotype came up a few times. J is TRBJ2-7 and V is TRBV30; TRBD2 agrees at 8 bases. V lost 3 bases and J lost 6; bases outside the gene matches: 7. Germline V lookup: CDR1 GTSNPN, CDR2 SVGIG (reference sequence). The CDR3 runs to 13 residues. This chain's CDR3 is CAWSTSGLTEQYV. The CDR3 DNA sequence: TGTGCCTGGAGCACTAGCGGCCTAACCGAGCAGTACGTC.

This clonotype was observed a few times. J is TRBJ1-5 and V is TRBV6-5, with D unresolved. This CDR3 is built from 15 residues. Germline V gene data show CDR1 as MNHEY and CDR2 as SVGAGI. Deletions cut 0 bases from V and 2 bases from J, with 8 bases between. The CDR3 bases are TGTGCCAGCAGTTACTCAGCCAATGGCAATCAGCCCCAGCATTTT. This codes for CASSYSANGNQPQHF.

CDR3: CASSLRDTTYEQYF. The CDR3 DNA is TGTGCCAGCAGTTTACGGGACACCACCTACGAGCAGTACTTC. The V and J genes are TRBV27 and TRBJ2-7; D perhaps matches TRBD1 (6 bases). The CDR3 length is 14 residues. V lost 2 bases and J lost 2, with 10 bases in between. CDR1 and CDR2 (germline): MNHEY, SMNVEV (reference sequence).

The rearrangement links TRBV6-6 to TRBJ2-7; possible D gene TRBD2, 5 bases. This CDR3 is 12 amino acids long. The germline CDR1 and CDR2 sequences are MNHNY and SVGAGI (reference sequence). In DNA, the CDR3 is TGTGCAATCGCACCGGGGACCTACGAGCAGTACTTC. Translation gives CAIAPGTYEQYF.

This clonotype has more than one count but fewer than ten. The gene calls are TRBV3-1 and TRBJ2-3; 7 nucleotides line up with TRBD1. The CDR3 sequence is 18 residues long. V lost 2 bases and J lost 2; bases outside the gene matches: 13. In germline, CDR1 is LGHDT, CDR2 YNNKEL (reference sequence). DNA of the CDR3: TGTGCCAGCAGCCAAAGCTTCCCTCCGGGACAGACCACAGATACGCAGTATTTT. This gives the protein CASSQSFPPGQTTDTQYF.

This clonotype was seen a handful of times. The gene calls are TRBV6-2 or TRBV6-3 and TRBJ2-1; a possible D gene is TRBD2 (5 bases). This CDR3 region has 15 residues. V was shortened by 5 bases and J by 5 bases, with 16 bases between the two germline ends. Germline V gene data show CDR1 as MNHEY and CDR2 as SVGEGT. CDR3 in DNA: TGTGCCAGCAGTCCTCCGGGGTCTTGGAACAATGAGCAGTTCTTC. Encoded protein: CASSPPGSWNNEQFF.

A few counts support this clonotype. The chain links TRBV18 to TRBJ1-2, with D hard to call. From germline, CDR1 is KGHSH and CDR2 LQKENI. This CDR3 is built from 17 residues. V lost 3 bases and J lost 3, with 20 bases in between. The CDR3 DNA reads TGTGCCAGCTCACCCTGGCAAGCCTTAGGCGCTGACTATGGCTACACCTTC. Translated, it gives CASSPWQALGADYGYTF.

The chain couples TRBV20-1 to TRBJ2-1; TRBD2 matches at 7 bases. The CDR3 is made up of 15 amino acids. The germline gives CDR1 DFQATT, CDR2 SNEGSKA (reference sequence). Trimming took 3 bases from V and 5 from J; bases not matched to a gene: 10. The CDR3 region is CSASSLGGSNNEQFF. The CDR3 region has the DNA TGCAGTGCTAGCTCTCTGGGGGGGAGCAACAATGAGCAGTTCTTC.

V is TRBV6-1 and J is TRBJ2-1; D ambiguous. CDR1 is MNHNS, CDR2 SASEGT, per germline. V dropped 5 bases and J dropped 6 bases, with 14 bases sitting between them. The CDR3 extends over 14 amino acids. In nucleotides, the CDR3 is TGTGCCAGCAGTCCCCAGACTGCGGTCAATGAGCAGTTCTTC. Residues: CASSPQTAVNEQFF.

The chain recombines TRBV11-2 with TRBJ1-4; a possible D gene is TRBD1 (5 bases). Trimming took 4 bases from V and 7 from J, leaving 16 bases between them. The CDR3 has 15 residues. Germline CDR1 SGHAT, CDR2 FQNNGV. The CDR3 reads CASSSGSGFGEKLFF. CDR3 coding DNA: TGTGCCAGCAGCTCAGGTTCAGGGTTCGGTGAAAAACTGTTTTTT.

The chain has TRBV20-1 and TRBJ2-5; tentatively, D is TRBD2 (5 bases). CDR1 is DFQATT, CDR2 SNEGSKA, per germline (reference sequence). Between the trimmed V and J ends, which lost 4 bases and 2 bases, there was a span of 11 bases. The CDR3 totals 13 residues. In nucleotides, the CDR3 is TGCAGTGCTATAAACGGGAAGCAAGAGACCCAGTACTTC. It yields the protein CSAINGKQETQYF.

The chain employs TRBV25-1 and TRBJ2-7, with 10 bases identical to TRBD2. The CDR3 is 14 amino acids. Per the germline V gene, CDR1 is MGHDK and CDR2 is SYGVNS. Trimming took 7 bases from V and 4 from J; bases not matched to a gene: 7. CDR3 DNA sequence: TGTGCCAGCATGCTGGCTAGCGGGGGATACGAGCAGTACTTC. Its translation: CASMLASGGYEQYF.

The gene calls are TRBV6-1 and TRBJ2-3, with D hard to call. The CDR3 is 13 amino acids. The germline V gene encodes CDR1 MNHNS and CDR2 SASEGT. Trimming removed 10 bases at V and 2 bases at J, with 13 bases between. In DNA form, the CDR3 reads TGTGCCACGACCCCGGGTGCCACAGATACGCAGTATTTT. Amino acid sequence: CATTPGATDTQYF.

Here the CDR3 DNA reads TGTGCCAGCAGCTCGGGGGGCGAGGGGGTCAAAAACATTCAGTACTTC. Amino acid sequence: CASSSGGEGVKNIQYF. The rearrangement uses TRBV7-9 and TRBJ2-4; perhaps TRBD2 as D (7 bases). Germline V gene data show CDR1 as SEHNR and CDR2 as FQNEAQ (reference sequence). Trimming took 4 bases from V and 3 from J, leaving 16 bases between them. The CDR3 sequence is 16 residues long.

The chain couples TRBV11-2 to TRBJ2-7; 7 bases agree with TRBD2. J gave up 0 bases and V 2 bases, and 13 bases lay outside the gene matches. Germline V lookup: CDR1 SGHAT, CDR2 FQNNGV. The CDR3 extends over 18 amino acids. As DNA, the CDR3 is TGTGCCAGCAGCTTAATTAAGCTAGCTAGCGGAAGCTCCTACGAGCAGTACTTC. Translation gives CASSLIKLASGSSYEQYF.

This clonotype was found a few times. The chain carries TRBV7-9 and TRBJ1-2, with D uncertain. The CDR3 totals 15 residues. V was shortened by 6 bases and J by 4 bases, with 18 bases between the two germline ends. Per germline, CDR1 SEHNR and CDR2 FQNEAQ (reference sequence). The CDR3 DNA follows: TGTGCCAGCAGTCTTGAGACGGGCAGAAGCTATGGCTACACCTTC. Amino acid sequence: CASSLETGRSYGYTF.

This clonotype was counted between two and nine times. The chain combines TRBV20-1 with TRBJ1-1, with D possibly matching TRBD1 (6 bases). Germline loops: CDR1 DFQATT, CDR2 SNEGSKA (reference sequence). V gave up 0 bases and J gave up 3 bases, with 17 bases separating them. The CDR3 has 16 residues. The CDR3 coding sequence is TGCAGTGCTAGAGAGCGGGGCCAGGGGATGTACACTGAAGCTTTCTTT. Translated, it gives CSARERGQGMYTEAFF.

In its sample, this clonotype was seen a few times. Written as DNA, the CDR3 is TGCAGTGCTAGTCGAGGGACCAACAATGAGCAGTTCTTC. Amino acid sequence: CSASRGTNNEQFF. The J gene is TRBJ2-1, the V gene TRBV20-1; D is perhaps TRBD1 or TRBD2 (5 bases each). The ends were cut back, 3 bases at V and 5 bases at J, with 11 bases in the middle. Germline CDR1 reads DFQATT; CDR2 reads SNEGSKA (reference sequence). The CDR3 spans 13 residues.

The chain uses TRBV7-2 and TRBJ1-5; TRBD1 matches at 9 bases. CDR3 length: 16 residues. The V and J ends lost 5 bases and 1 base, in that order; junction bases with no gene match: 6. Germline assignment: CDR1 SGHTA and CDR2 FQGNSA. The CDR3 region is CASSRRDRESNQPQHF. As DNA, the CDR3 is TGTGCCAGCAGCCGACGGGACAGGGAGAGCAATCAGCCCCAGCATTTT.

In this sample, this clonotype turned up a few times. CDR3 in DNA: TGTGCCAGCAGTCATGGACTCGACAGGTTCGAATGGGGCTACACCTTC. It encodes CASSHGLDRFEWGYTF. This chain uses TRBV6-2 or TRBV6-3 with TRBJ1-2, with D perhaps matching TRBD1 (6 bases). The CDR3 length is 16 residues. V was clipped by 5 bases and J by 8 bases, with 24 bases between them. Germline CDR1 is MNHEY and CDR2 is SVGEGT.

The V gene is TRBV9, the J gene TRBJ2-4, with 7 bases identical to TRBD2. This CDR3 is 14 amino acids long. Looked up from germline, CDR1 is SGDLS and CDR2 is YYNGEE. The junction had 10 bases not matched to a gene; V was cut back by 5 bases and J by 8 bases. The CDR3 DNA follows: TGTGCCAGCAGTCTGAGGGCGGGGGTGGACATTCAGTACTTC. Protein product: CASSLRAGVDIQYF.

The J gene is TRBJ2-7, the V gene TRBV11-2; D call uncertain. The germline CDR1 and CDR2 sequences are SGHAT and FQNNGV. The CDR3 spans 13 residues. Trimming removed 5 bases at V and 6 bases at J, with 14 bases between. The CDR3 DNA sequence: TGTGCCAGCAGCCATGAGCCATCTGGCGAGCAGTACGTC. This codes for CASSHEPSGEQYV.

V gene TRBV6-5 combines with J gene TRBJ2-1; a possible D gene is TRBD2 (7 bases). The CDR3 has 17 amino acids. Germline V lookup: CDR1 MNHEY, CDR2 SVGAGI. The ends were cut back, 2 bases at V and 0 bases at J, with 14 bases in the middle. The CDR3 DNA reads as TGTGCCAGCAGTTACAGGGGGGGACGAAGCTCCTACAATGAGCAGTTCTTC. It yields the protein CASSYRGGRSSYNEQFF.

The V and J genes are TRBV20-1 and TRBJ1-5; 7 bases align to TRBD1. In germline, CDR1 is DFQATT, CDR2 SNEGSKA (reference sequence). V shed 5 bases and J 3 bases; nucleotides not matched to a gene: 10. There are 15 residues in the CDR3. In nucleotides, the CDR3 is TGCAGTGCTCGCCCCCGGACAGGAGACAATCAGCCCCAGCATTTT. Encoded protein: CSARPRTGDNQPQHF.

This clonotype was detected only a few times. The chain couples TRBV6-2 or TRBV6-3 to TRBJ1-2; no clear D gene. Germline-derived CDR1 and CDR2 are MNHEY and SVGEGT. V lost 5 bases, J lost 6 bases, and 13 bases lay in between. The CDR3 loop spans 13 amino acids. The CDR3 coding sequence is TGTGCCAGCAGTCAACAGATGGCTGATGGCTACACCTTC. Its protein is CASSQQMADGYTF.

For the CDR3, the DNA is TGTGCCAGCAGCCAAGGGCAGAGTTCTAACTATGGCTACACCTTC. Protein sequence: CASSQGQSSNYGYTF. The J gene is TRBJ1-2, the V gene TRBV4-2; no definite D call. The CDR3 is 15 residues long. Germline lookup yields CDR1 LGHNA and CDR2 YNFKEQ. V was trimmed by 1 base and J by 0 bases, leaving 9 bases between them.

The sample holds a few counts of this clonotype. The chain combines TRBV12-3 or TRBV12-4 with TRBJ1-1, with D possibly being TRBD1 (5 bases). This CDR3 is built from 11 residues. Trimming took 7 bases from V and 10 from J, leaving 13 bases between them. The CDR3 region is CASNLGGVAFF. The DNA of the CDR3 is TGTGCCAGCAATCTCGGGGGGGTAGCTTTCTTT.

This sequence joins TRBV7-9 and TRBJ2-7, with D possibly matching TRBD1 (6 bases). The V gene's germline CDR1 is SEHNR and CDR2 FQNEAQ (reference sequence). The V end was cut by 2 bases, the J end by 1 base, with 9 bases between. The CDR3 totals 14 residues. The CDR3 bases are TGTGCCAGCAGCTTACCAGGGGCGTCCTACGAGCAGTACTTC. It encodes CASSLPGASYEQYF.

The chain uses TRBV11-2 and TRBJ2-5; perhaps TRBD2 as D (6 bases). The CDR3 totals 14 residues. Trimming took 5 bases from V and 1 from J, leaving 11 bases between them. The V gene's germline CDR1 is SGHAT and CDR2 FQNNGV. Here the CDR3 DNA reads TGTGCCAGCAGCCAAACGACTAGCCAAGAGACCCAGTACTTC. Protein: CASSQTTSQETQYF.